This T cell receptor (beta chain) was recovered during a study of sequential checkpoint blockade in melanoma. Study details: Patients were randomized 1:1 to nivolumab-then-ipilimumab or ipilimumab-then-nivolumab first-line. Both treatment sequences were followed by maintenance nivolumab.

Only in-frame clones appear in the TCRdb table, and some are missing; sequencing was by immunoSEQ multiplex PCR. Of around 20,000 clones in the sample, roughly 82% were seen once. This CDR3 spans 11 amino acids. Germline V gives CDR1 SQVTM, CDR2 ANQGSEA. V lost 7 bases and J lost 5, with 11 bases in between. Sample treatment: randomized to nivolumab then ipilimumab (arm A) or the reverse (arm B). PBMC sorting kept live CD3+CD8+ cells without CD19 or CD56. The source was CD8+ T cells sorted from blood (inferred from file names), collected from a patient given nivolumab and ipilimumab in sequence. This chain uses TRBV29-1 with TRBJ2-5; D uncertain. The TCR sequence derives from a human donor with melanoma. CDR3 in DNA: TGCAGCGCTCAGACTGGGGAGACCCAGTACTTC. Protein sequence: CSAQTGETQYF. The complete variable domain, with remaining parts taken from reference TRBV29-1 and TRBJ2-5, reads SAVISQKPSRDICQRGTSLTIQCQVDSQVTMMFWYRQQPGQSLTLIATANQGSEATYESGFVIDKFPISRPNLTFSTLTVSNMSPEDSSIYLCSAQTGETQYFGPGTRLLVL.